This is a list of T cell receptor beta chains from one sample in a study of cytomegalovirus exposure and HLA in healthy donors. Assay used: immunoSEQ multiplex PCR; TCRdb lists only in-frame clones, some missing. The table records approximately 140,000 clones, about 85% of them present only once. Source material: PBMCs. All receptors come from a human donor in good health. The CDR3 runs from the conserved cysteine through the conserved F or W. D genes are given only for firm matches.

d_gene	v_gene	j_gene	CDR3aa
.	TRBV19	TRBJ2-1	CASSLALAGHMYNEQFF
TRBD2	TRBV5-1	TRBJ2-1	CASSLRTSGGAGGDNEQFF
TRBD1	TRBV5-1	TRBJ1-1	CASSPKSQGEPDEAFF
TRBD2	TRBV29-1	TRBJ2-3	CSAMTSSPDTQYF
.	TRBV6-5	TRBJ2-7	CASRQGPTVQYF
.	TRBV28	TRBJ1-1	CATLQGGAFF
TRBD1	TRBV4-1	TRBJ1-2	CASSQGTGVGYTF
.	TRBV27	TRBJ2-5	CASSFLGGEMGETQYF
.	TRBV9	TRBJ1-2	CASSVGRVRDGYTF
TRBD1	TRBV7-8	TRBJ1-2	CASSRTGSAYGYTF
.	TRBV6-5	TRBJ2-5	CASRRTIEGTQYF
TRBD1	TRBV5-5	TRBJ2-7	CASRPGTGDYEQYF
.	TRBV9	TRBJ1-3	CASSAENAQGTVTIYF
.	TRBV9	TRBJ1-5	CASSGHDSNQPQHF
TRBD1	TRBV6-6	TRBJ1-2	CASGSDRGNYGYTF
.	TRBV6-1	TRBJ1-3	CASSESGKHTTIYF
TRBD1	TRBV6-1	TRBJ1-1	CAGSEGIPGQVEAFF
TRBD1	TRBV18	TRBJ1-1	CASSTRGEATEAFF
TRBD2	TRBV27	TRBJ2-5	CASSLGTSGQETQYF
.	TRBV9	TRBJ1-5	CASSAGGGEDQPQHF
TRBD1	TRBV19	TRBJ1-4	CASSTRTGGSTTNEKLFF
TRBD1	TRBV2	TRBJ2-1	CASSEWTGSDNEQFF